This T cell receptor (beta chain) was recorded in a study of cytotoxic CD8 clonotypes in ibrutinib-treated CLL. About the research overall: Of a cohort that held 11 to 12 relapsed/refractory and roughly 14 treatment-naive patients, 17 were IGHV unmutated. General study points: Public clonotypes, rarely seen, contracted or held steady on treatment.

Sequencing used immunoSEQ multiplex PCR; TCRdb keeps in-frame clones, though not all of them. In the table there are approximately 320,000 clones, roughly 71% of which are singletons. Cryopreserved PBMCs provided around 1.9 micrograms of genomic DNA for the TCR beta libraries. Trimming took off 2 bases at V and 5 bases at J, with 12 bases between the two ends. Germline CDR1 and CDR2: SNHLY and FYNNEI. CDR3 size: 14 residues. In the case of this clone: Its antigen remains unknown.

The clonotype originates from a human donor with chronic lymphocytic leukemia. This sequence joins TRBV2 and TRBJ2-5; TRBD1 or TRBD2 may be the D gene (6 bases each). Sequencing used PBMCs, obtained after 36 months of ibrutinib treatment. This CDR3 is CASSELGGPETQYF. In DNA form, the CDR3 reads TGTGCCAGCAGTGAACTGGGGGGCCCTGAGACCCAGTACTTC.